This TCR beta chain was recorded in a study of blood T cell repertoires in COVID-19. Data came from immunoSEQ multiplex PCR; TCRdb stores just in-frame clones and leaves some out. The table has approximately 350,000 clones, about 90% seen once. With V trimmed by 4 bases and J by 6 bases, 8 bases remained unmatched. CDR3 size: 14 residues. CDR1 and CDR2 from the germline V gene are SGHTS and YDEGEE. This chain links TRBV5-8 with TRBJ1-1, with 8 positions matching TRBD1. The sequence came from a woman aged 18-35 years who had recovered from COVID-19. The sequenced sample consisted of peripheral blood. The CDR3 spells CASSPTGQGSEAFF. The CDR3 region has the DNA TGTGCCAGCAGCCCAACAGGACAGGGCTCTGAAGCTTTCTTT. The variable domain in full, with the rest retrieved from reference TRBV5-8 and TRBJ1-1, is EAGVTQSPTHLIKTRGQQATLRCSPISGHTSVYWYQQALGLGLQFLLWYDEGEERNRGNFPPRFSGRQFPNYSSELNVNALELEDSALYLCASSPTGQGSEAFFGQGTRLTVV.